The clone carrying this TCR beta chain was seen more than once but under ten times. Its matching antigen is unknown. A much larger clone is a single base away; this may be a read error. This is likely a read error, given that the CDR3 carries no conserved phenylalanine or tryptophan at its end. TCR beta CDR3 sequences were amplified from RNA transcripts. First-round RT-PCR with HTBI primers amplified the TCR CDR3 region. TCRdb itself ran the multiplex PCR reads through MiXCR, one entry per CDR3 protein. The sample has 300,000 to 450,000 distinct CDR3 sequences, more than 13% seen once; the top ten hold roughly 33%. This record belongs to a study of T cells in Graves' hyperthyroidism and ophthalmopathy. Regarding the study as a whole: Ophthalmopathy, as predicted by the model, came a median about six months after the prediction.

Germline CDR1 reads SGHTA; CDR2 reads FQGNSA. Trimming shortened V by 2 bases and J by 2 bases, and 13 bases separated the two germline ends. The length of the CDR3 is 16 residues. This TCR was sampled from a young woman with Graves' hyperthyroidism. This chain joins TRBV7-2 and TRBJ2-1; the D is unclear. The sample was blood. The DNA of the CDR3 is TGTGCCAGCAGCTTATCGGCGGTTAGGGCCTACAATGAGCAGTTCCTC. Translating gives CASSLSAVRAYNEQFL.